This T cell receptor (beta chain) is drawn from a study of cytomegalovirus exposure and HLA in healthy donors. Study-wide results and limits: In a later analysis, CMV-associated beta chains were mostly HLA-associated, it appeared.

The PCR ran on 60 Vbeta and 13 Jbeta primers. The table came from immunoSEQ multiplex PCR; TCRdb's copy has only in-frame clones and leaves some out. The listing contains just over 150,000 clones. Regarding this clone: The antigen remains undetermined.

The germline V gene has CDR1 MNHEY and CDR2 SVGAGI. This CDR3 is 13 amino acids long. Trimming removed 5 bases at V and 2 bases at J, with 7 bases between. The chain recombines TRBV6-5 with TRBJ1-3; no clear D gene. What was sequenced was PBMCs. The sequence came from a woman aged 55-75 years in good health and CMV-seronegative. The CDR3 nucleotides read TGTGCCAGCAGTCGGGTAGCTGGAAACACCATATATTTT. Translated: CASSRVAGNTIYF.